These 32 T cell receptor beta chains came from one sample sequenced in a study of shared clonotypes between healthy human individuals. Repertoires were generated with immunoSEQ multiplex PCR, while TCRdb's copy carries only in-frame clones and drops some. The sample carries over a million clones, approximately 78% recorded once. The material sequenced was memory CD4+ T cells from PBMCs. Subset indicated: CD45RA-negative fraction. All receptors come from a man aged 18 to 29 in good health. Some clones in this sample may be carry-over from other donors' samples.

The chain recombines TRBV10-1 with TRBJ1-1; no firm D call. V lost 6 bases and J 3 bases, leaving 14 bases between the germline ends. In germline, CDR1 is WNHNN, CDR2 SYGVQD (reference sequence). The CDR3 is 14 residues long. The DNA of the CDR3 is TGCGCCAGCAGGGCAGCCCTATACGACACTGAAGCTTTCTTT. Its translation: CASRAALYDTEAFF.

The chain carries TRBV25-1 and TRBJ1-4; no clear D. Germline V lookup: CDR1 MGHDK, CDR2 SYGVNS. Trimming shortened V by 3 bases and J by 7 bases, and 12 bases separated the two germline ends. The CDR3 runs to 14 residues. The CDR3: CASSDPKAGEKLFF. As DNA, the CDR3 is TGTGCCAGCAGTGATCCCAAGGCTGGTGAAAAACTGTTTTTT.

V and J are TRBV5-1 and TRBJ2-1; maybe TRBD1 (6 bases). The CDR3 has 14 amino acids. The ends were cut back, 9 bases at V and 1 base at J, with 14 bases in the middle. In germline, CDR1 is SGHRS, CDR2 YFSETQ. DNA of the CDR3: TGCGCCACCCAAGAAGGGGGTTCCTACAATGAGCAGTTCTTC. Amino acids: CATQEGGSYNEQFF.

The chain carries TRBV29-1 and TRBJ2-3; 15 nucleotides agree with TRBD2. Germline loops: CDR1 SQVTM, CDR2 ANQGSEA. The CDR3 loop spans 18 amino acids. V trimming: 4 bases; J trimming: 0 bases; junction bases outside the gene matches: 8. The chain's CDR3 is CSVAGTSGRLASTDTQYF. The CDR3 DNA is TGCAGCGTTGCGGGGACTAGCGGGAGGCTAGCTAGCACAGATACGCAGTATTTT.

The rearrangement joins TRBV11-1 to TRBJ2-7, with 10 bases identical to TRBD1. V gave up 4 bases and J gave up 6 bases; unmatched junction bases: 9. In germline, CDR1 is SGHAT, CDR2 FQDESV (reference sequence). The CDR3 consists of 15 residues. For the CDR3, the DNA is TGTGCCAGCAGCTCACCGGGACAGGGGACCCGCGAGCAGTACTTC. This translates into CASSSPGQGTREQYF.

The chain recombines TRBV27 with TRBJ2-7, with D tentatively TRBD2 (6 bases). V lost 4 bases and J lost 2, with 9 bases in between. The CDR3 extends over 13 amino acids. The V gene's germline CDR1 is MNHEY and CDR2 SMNVEV (reference sequence). CDR3 bases: TGTGCCAGCAGTTCGAGGGAGGCCTACGAGCAGTACTTC. Protein: CASSSREAYEQYF.

J is TRBJ2-3 and V is TRBV6-5; D uncertain. Germline lookup yields CDR1 MNHEY and CDR2 SVGAGI. This CDR3 is 12 amino acids long. V lost 1 base, J lost 5 bases, and 4 bases lay in between. Here the CDR3 DNA reads TGTGCCAGCAGTTACTTGCGAGATACGCAGTATTTT. Translated: CASSYLRDTQYF.

The CDR3 nucleotides are TGTGCCAGCAGCCCCGCAAGAAGGGCACAATCTTTCTTT. Its translation is CASSPARRAQSFF. The rearrangement joins TRBV7-2 to TRBJ1-1; D gene ambiguous. CDR1 is SGHTA, CDR2 FQGNSA, per germline. The length of the CDR3 is 13 residues. V gave up 5 bases and J gave up 12 bases, with 19 bases separating them.

The genes are TRBV23-1 and TRBJ2-5, with TRBD1 matching 9 bases. TRBV23-1 is treated as an ORF (open reading frame) with a function not yet certain. Trimming at V came to 11 bases and at J to 4 bases, leaving 11 bases not matched to a gene. This CDR3 region has 14 residues. In DNA, the CDR3 is TGCGCCGGAAGTGAAGCGGACAGGGGAGAGACCCAGTACTTC. This sequence encodes CAGSEADRGETQYF.

This clone has just one count. The chain is built from TRBV30 and TRBJ2-5; D unclear. Germline V lookup: CDR1 GTSNPN, CDR2 SVGIG (reference sequence). The V end lost 4 bases, the J end lost 1 base, and 13 bases lay between the germline ends. The CDR3 runs to 14 residues. In DNA, the CDR3 is TGTGCCTGGAATTTGCGGAGTGGCCAAGAGACCCAGTACTTC. Encoded protein: CAWNLRSGQETQYF.

V gene TRBV28 combines with J gene TRBJ1-4; D is perhaps TRBD1 (6 bases). Trimming left V 8 bases short and J 7 bases short, with 11 bases between. The CDR3 runs to 12 residues. Germline CDR1 reads MDHEN; CDR2 reads SYDVKM. The CDR3 loop reads CASGGPGEKLFF. The CDR3 DNA sequence: TGTGCCAGCGGGGGGCCAGGTGAAAAACTGTTTTTT. Filled out from reference TRBV28 and TRBJ1-4, the complete variable domain reads DVKVTQSSRYLVKRTGEKVFLECVQDMDHENMFWYRQDPGLGLRLIYFSYDVKMKEKGDIPEGYSVSREKKERFSLILESASTNQTSMYLCASGGPGEKLFFGSGTQLSVL.

This chain uses TRBV5-6 with TRBJ2-3; 12 bases match TRBD2. From germline, CDR1 is SGHDT and CDR2 YYEEEE. V trimming: 3 bases; J trimming: 4 bases; junction bases outside the gene matches: 3. The CDR3 spans 15 residues. The DNA for the CDR3 is TGTGCCAGCAGCTCGACTAGCGGGAGCGCAGATACGCAGTATTTT. Translated, it gives CASSSTSGSADTQYF.

The sample holds a few counts of this clone. V usage is TRBV9 and J usage is TRBJ2-7; D possibly corresponds to TRBD2 (7 bases). This CDR3 region has 16 residues. Germline CDR1 is SGDLS and CDR2 is YYNGEE. V was trimmed by 0 bases and J by 0 bases, leaving 13 bases between them. This CDR3 reads CASSVGAGATSYEQYF. The CDR3 DNA follows: TGTGCCAGCAGCGTAGGGGCGGGGGCAACCTCCTACGAGCAGTACTTC.

The rearrangement links TRBV28 to TRBJ2-7; tentative D call: TRBD1 (6 bases). Germline CDR1 reads MDHEN; CDR2 reads SYDVKM. Trimming removed 6 bases from V and 5 bases from J, with 17 bases in between. The CDR3 contains 14 residues. The CDR3 here is CASSPPRGGDEQYF. DNA of the CDR3: TGTGCCAGCAGCCCCCCGAGAGGGGGTGACGAGCAGTACTTC.

This chain connects TRBV19 to TRBJ2-7; D not resolved. The V end was cut by 3 bases, the J end by 2 bases, with 11 bases between. This CDR3 region has 14 residues. Germline V gives CDR1 LNHDA, CDR2 SQIVND (reference sequence). The CDR3 nucleotides are TGTGCCAGTAGTATCGACTTAAAGGCCTACGAGCAGTACTTC. It codes for CASSIDLKAYEQYF.

The chain couples TRBV7-3 to TRBJ2-3, with D maybe TRBD2 (6 bases). Trimming shortened V by 3 bases and J by 2 bases, and 12 bases separated the two germline ends. Per germline, CDR1 SGHTA and CDR2 FQGTGA. The CDR3 is made up of 15 amino acids. The CDR3: CASSLGTGDTDTQYF. CDR3 coding DNA: TGTGCCAGCAGCTTGGGGACGGGGGACACAGATACGCAGTATTTT.

Points on this clone: The same CDR3 is also encoded by other DNA sequences in this sample. The chain has TRBV28 and TRBJ2-2; no firm D call. The germline CDR1 and CDR2 sequences are MDHEN and SYDVKM. Trimming stripped 6 bases from V and 8 bases from J, with 10 bases between. The CDR3 runs to 12 residues. The CDR3 nucleotides are TGTGCCAGCAGCTCCCGGACGGGGGAGCTGTTTTTT. Protein: CASSSRTGELFF.

The J gene is TRBJ2-7, the V gene TRBV10-3, with a tentative D call TRBD1 (6 bases). Germline CDR1 reads ENHRY; CDR2 reads SYGVKD. Between the trimmed V and J ends, which lost 10 bases and 6 bases, there was a span of 19 bases. CDR3 size: 13 residues. This chain's CDR3 is CASEARGGGEQYF. DNA for the CDR3: TGTGCCAGCGAGGCCAGAGGGGGTGGCGAGCAGTACTTC.

V and J are TRBV2 and TRBJ2-2; TRBD2 is a possible D gene (5 bases). CDR3 length equals 16 residues. From germline, CDR1 is SNHLY and CDR2 FYNNEI. Trimming left V 6 bases short and J 1 base short, with 15 bases between. CDR3 coding DNA: TGTGCCAGCAGGGAAACTAGAATAGGGAACACCGGGGAGCTGTTTTTT. Translating it yields CASRETRIGNTGELFF.

This rearrangement joins TRBV4-3 to TRBJ2-1; D might be TRBD1 or TRBD2, each matching 6 bases. CDR1 and CDR2 from the germline V gene are LGHNA and YSLEER. CDR3 length: 14 residues. The germline V and J ends were trimmed by 1 base and 8 bases, with 12 bases remaining between them. The DNA for the CDR3 is TGCGCCAGCAGCCAAGTGGGGGGCCGAGATGAGCAGTTCTTC. This encodes CASSQVGGRDEQFF.

The V call is TRBV5-4, the J call TRBJ2-1, with 8 bases lining up with TRBD1. The CDR3 runs 14 residues. Germline loops: CDR1 SGHNT, CDR2 YYREEE (reference sequence). The V gene end was trimmed by 2 bases and the J gene end by 7 bases; junction bases not matched to a gene: 5. CDR3 coding DNA: TGTGCCAGCAGCTTCGGACAGGGTTTAAATGAGCAGTTCTTC. Its protein is CASSFGQGLNEQFF.

The chain joins TRBV30 to TRBJ2-4, with D possibly called TRBD1 or TRBD2 (6 bases each). V lost 1 base to trimming and J lost 0 bases, with 10 bases between them. Looked up from germline, CDR1 is GTSNPN and CDR2 is SVGIG (reference sequence). The CDR3 length is 15 residues. The CDR3 bases are TGTGCCTGGAGTGGAGGGGGACTAGCCAAAAACATTCAGTACTTC. It yields the protein CAWSGGGLAKNIQYF.

The chain couples TRBV6-6 to TRBJ1-2; possibly TRBD1 for D (6 bases). Germline assignment: CDR1 MNHNY and CDR2 SVGAGI (reference sequence). V lost 5 bases to trimming and J lost 6 bases, with 19 bases between them. The CDR3 is made up of 15 amino acids. The CDR3 loop reads CASSDLRGGRDGYTF. The CDR3 DNA reads TGTGCCAGCAGTGACCTCCGGGGGGGCCGGGATGGCTACACCTTC.

As regards this clone: This same CDR3 is encoded by further DNA sequences in the sample. The chain uses TRBV5-1 and TRBJ2-1; D possibly corresponds to TRBD2 (5 bases). The germline CDR1 and CDR2 sequences are SGHRS and YFSETQ. The CDR3 is 14 residues long. With 0 bases removed from V and 5 bases from J, the gap between germline ends came to 9 bases. The CDR3 nucleotides read TGCGCCAGCAGCTTGGGAGGGTCAAACAATGAGCAGTTCTTC. Residues: CASSLGGSNNEQFF.

This chain joins TRBV5-1 and TRBJ2-6; D is uncertain. V lost 6 bases, J lost 0 bases, and 7 bases lay in between. This CDR3 has 14 residues. Germline lookup yields CDR1 SGHRS and CDR2 YFSETQ. The CDR3 DNA reads TGCGCCAGCACAGCCTACTCTGGGGCCAACGTCCTGACTTTC. Its protein product is CASTAYSGANVLTF.

The chain is built from TRBV7-6 and TRBJ1-2; a weak D match, TRBD1 (6 bases). The V gene lost 5 bases and the J gene lost 3 bases, with 16 bases spanning the gap. The CDR3 spans 15 residues. In germline, CDR1 is SGHVS, CDR2 FNYEAQ. The CDR3 DNA follows: TGTGCCAGCAGCCCCGGCGGGGGGCGCGACTATGGCTACACCTTC. Residues: CASSPGGGRDYGYTF.

On this clone itself: The junction departs from the called germline gene at one end, perhaps through a read error. The V gene is TRBV7-2, the J gene TRBJ1-3; 7 bases fit TRBD1. Germline V gene data show CDR1 as SGHTA and CDR2 as FQGNSA. This CDR3 region has 14 residues. The CDR3 sequence: CASSLRQGGDTIYF. The CDR3 nucleotides are TGTGCCAGCAGCTTAAGACAGGGTGGAGACACCATATATTTT.

In DNA, the CDR3 is TGTGCCTGGAGCCCCAAGGTGATTGGGTCTAGCGGGAGACGCTACGAGCAGTACTTC. Residues: CAWSPKVIGSSGRRYEQYF. V usage is TRBV30 and J usage is TRBJ2-7; TRBD2 matches 10 bases. Germline CDR1 and CDR2: GTSNPN and SVGIG (reference sequence). Germline trimming cut 3 bases from V and 3 bases from J; bases unmatched to any gene: 20. The CDR3 is 19 residues long.

The chain joins TRBV4-2 to TRBJ1-1, with a possible D match to TRBD1 (6 bases). Germline values: CDR1 LGHNA, CDR2 YNFKEQ. Trimming left V 1 base short and J 2 bases short, with 17 bases between. The CDR3 runs 17 residues. DNA of the CDR3: TGTGCCAGCAGCCAAGGGCAAGCAGGGGCGTACAACACTGAAGCTTTCTTT. Amino acid sequence: CASSQGQAGAYNTEAFF.

The V gene is TRBV28, the J gene TRBJ1-4, with 10 bases that match TRBD1. The V gene end was trimmed by 5 bases and the J gene end by 3 bases; junction bases not matched to a gene: 3. From germline, CDR1 is MDHEN and CDR2 SYDVKM. The CDR3 length is 15 residues. The CDR3 sequence: CASSLGTGANEKLFF. The CDR3 DNA sequence: TGTGCCAGCAGTCTGGGGACAGGGGCTAATGAAAAACTGTTTTTT.

This clone was seen a handful of times. The rearrangement links TRBV28 to TRBJ1-2; D is possibly TRBD1 (5 bases). Per the germline V gene, CDR1 is MDHEN and CDR2 is SYDVKM. V gave up 4 bases and J gave up 4 bases, with 13 bases separating them. The CDR3 spans 14 residues. DNA of the CDR3: TGTGCCAGCAGTTATCTTCGGGGGGGCTATGGCTACACCTTC. It yields the protein CASSYLRGGYGYTF.

The CDR3 region has the DNA TGCGCCAGCAGCTTGGCCAACCGAGGAAACACCATATATTTT. Translating gives CASSLANRGNTIYF. The chain has TRBV5-1 and TRBJ1-3; D is uncertain. Deletions cut 0 bases from V and 4 bases from J, with 8 bases between. This CDR3 contains 14 residues. CDR1 and CDR2 from the germline V gene are SGHRS and YFSETQ.